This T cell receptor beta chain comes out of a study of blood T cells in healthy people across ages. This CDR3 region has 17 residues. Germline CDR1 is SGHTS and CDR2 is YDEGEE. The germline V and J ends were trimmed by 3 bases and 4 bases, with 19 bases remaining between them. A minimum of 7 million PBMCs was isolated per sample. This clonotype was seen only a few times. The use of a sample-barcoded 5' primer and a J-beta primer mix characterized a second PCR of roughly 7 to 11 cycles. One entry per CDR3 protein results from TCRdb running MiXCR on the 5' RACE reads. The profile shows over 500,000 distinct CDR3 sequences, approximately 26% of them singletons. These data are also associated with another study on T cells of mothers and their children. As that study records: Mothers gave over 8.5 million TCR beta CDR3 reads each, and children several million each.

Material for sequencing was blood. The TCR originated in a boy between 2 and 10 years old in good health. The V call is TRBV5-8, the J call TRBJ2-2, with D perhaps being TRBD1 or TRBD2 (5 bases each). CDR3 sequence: CASSWGSVRASTGELFF. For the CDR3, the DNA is TGTGCCAGCAGCTGGGGGAGTGTTCGGGCGAGCACCGGGGAGCTGTTTTTT. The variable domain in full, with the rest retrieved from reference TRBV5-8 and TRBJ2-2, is EAGVTQSPTHLIKTRGQQATLRCSPISGHTSVYWYQQALGLGLQFLLWYDEGEERNRGNFPPRFSGRQFPNYSSELNVNALELEDSALYLCASSWGSVRASTGELFFGEGSRLTVL.